The 5 T cell receptor beta chains reported below all come from one sample, sequenced in a study of blood T cell repertoires in COVID-19. The method was immunoSEQ multiplex PCR; TCRdb's version includes in-frame clones alone and lacks a portion of them. The table shows 75,000 to 100,000 clones, with roughly 82% occurring only once. The sequenced material came from peripheral blood. Receptor source: a man aged 50 to 59 with active or convalescent COVID-19.

The V gene is TRBV10-2, the J gene TRBJ2-3; D gene uncertain. Germline-derived CDR1 and CDR2 are WSHSY and SAAADI. V was clipped by 2 bases and J by 1 base, with 10 bases between them. The length of the CDR3 is 15 residues. The CDR3 here is CASSERSSGTDTQYF. The CDR3 DNA reads as TGCGCCAGCAGTGAGAGATCGAGCGGCACAGATACGCAGTATTTT.

This clone was seen a handful of times. The chain is built from TRBV7-9 and TRBJ2-2, with 7 nucleotides matching TRBD1. Per germline, CDR1 SEHNR and CDR2 FQNEAQ (reference sequence). V lost 5 bases and J lost 3; bases outside the gene matches: 3. The CDR3 runs to 14 residues. The CDR3 DNA is TGTGCCAGCAGCCAGACAGGGTACACCGGGGAGCTGTTTTTT. Its translation: CASSQTGYTGELFF.

This clone was counted a few times. J is TRBJ1-1 and V is TRBV27; 7 nucleotides align to TRBD1. V lost 3 bases, J lost 4 bases, and 5 bases stayed unmatched. The CDR3 is 14 amino acids. Germline CDR1 reads MNHEY; CDR2 reads SMNVEV (reference sequence). The CDR3 spells CASSFQGVPTEAFF. The CDR3 DNA follows: TGTGCCAGCAGTTTCCAGGGGGTCCCCACTGAAGCTTTCTTT.

V usage is TRBV5-1 and J usage is TRBJ1-1; a weak D match, TRBD1 (6 bases). The CDR3 has 14 amino acids. Between the trimmed V and J ends, which lost 2 bases and 4 bases, there was a span of 12 bases. Germline V gene lookup returns CDR1 SGHRS and CDR2 YFSETQ. The CDR3 here is CASSLSQGPTEAFF. The CDR3 DNA is TGCGCCAGCAGCTTAAGTCAGGGGCCCACTGAAGCTTTCTTT.

This chain connects TRBV9 to TRBJ1-1; the D gene is possibly TRBD1 (5 bases). V gave up 0 bases and J gave up 2 bases, with 11 bases separating them. The CDR3 has 15 residues. Germline V CDR1 and CDR2: SGDLS, YYNGEE. CDR3 in DNA: TGTGCCAGCAGCGTAGGGGGCGACCATAACACTGAAGCTTTCTTT. It codes for CASSVGGDHNTEAFF.